The sequence of this TCR beta chain was determined in a study of blood T cells in healthy people across ages (dated by TCRdb to the mid-2010s). Turning to the overall study: In model experiments, template switching captured roughly one uniquely barcoded TCR beta cDNA molecule for every two T cells. The study measured age-related changes in TCR beta repertoire diversity using deep sequencing normalized with unique cDNA molecular identifiers. The donors were divided into four age groups: young (average approximately 17 years), middle-aged (roughly 42), aged (around 59) and long-lived (roughly 88). Donors of different ages were randomly distributed across sequencing lanes to avoid experimental bias. The study analyzed two additional independent replicas of 1 million unique cDNA reads from the same blood draw for two donors, one aged 18 to 30 and one aged 80 or older. Overall study results and their limits: Conclusive comparison of naive and antigen-experienced compartments was prevented by the profiling of bulk unsorted PBMCs. Compared with the aged group, the long-lived group had more naive CD4+ T cells, fewer expanded clones and increased TCR diversity, suggesting age selection. Observed TCR beta diversity correlated strongly with the percentage of naive T cells measured by flow cytometry. Because the CMV infection status of the donors was unknown, age-related changes in expanded clonotypes may potentially have been confounded. Estimates of total diversity from one million sequenced T cells were regarded as lower bounds and underestimates. As age increased, observed TCR beta diversity per million T cells dropped in a roughly linear way, and a significant reduction was already evident by age roughly 36.

V loses 6 bases, J loses 0 bases, and the germline ends lie 12 bases apart. From its cysteine to its phenylalanine, the CDR3 spans 15 amino acids. Kept here is only the CDR3 DNA, which spans 45 bases and is read in frame from base 1. Receptors were amplified or captured by 5' RACE. The listed sequencing device is Illumina HiSeq 2500. The second PCR ran for roughly 7 to 12 cycles and used a J-beta primer mix along with a sample-barcoded 5' primer. A unique molecular identifier was introduced onto each TCR beta cDNA molecule by a template-switch 5' adaptor carrying 12 random nucleotides. Each sample yielded at least 3 million CDR3-containing paired-end reads. The Mint cDNA synthesis kit, primed by a TRBC-specific oligonucleotide, was used to synthesize first-strand cDNA from all RNA. All cDNA was treated with uracil-DNA glycosylase and then went through a first 18-cycle PCR with the universal primers M1SS and BC2_uni_R. Regarding the original processing steps: Normalization of each sample was performed by random selection of 1 million high-quality reads, each carrying a distinct molecular identifier. Instead of being binned into consensus sequences, reads that shared molecular identifiers were thrown out. CDR3 identification, clonotype clustering and error correction used MiTCR with a Q25 quality threshold and the strictest error-elimination algorithm. A nonparametric unseen species model using Euler transformation provided a lower-bound estimate of total TCR beta diversity. TCRdb redid the processing of the public reads, applying fastp at Q25 and MiXCR, and retained in-frame beta chains. Records with the same CDR3 protein are collapsed into one entry carrying the most frequent genes and DNA. Clone size and V and J calls follow TCRdb, not the original study. The sample table shows 600,000 to 800,000 distinct CDR3 sequences, and 52% are seen once. The top ten clonotypes cover roughly 12% of the sample.

Systemically healthy Caucasian individuals from Russia, 35 to 50 in total and aged about 6 to 100 years, were included as donors. Around 9.9 milliliters of peripheral blood were collected from each donor into EDTA-treated Vacutainer tubes. PBMCs were isolated by Ficoll-Paque density-gradient centrifugation, with at least 6 million obtained per sample. Total RNA was extracted from PBMCs with Trizol reagent, with at least 6 micrograms obtained per sample. For every donor, flow cytometry on a PBMC aliquot measured the percentage of naive CD45RAhigh/CD27high T cells. This clonotype was picked up a small number of times. The antigen it recognizes is unknown. No base quality values were provided; no much bigger clone lies one nucleotide off.

The sample was blood. This clonotype was sampled from a woman over 75 in good health. This chain is built from TRBV12-3 or TRBV12-4 and TRBJ2-1; tentative D gene TRBD2, with 6 bases matching. The sequence in DNA is TGTGCCAGCAGGGCCGGGACTCTCTCCTACAATGAGCAGTTCTTC. It codes for CASRAGTLSYNEQFF.